This TCR beta chain was observed in a study of blood T cell repertoires in COVID-19. Turning to the study itself: From T cells, B-cell-depleted T cells, or PBMCs came the material, which was cDNA or gDNA.

In the authors' workflow: The assay estimated nucleated cells by amplifying reference gene primers. Data came from immunoSEQ multiplex PCR; TCRdb stores just in-frame clones and leaves some out. That table supplies the V and J calls and clone size; D and trimming were determined from the DNA. The table shows approximately 140,000 clones, with about 90% occurring only once. Looked up from germline, CDR1 is MNHEY and CDR2 is SVGAGI. The CDR3 spans 15 residues. Trimming pared 2 bases from V and 4 bases from J, leaving 11 bases between. The V call is TRBV6-5, the J call TRBJ1-4; D may be TRBD1 (5 bases). The source is a man over 45 with active or convalescent COVID-19. The sample was peripheral blood. CDR3 bases: TGTGCCAGCAGTTACGGGGGGAGCATTAATGAAAAACTGTTTTTT. Amino acids: CASSYGGSINEKLFF.